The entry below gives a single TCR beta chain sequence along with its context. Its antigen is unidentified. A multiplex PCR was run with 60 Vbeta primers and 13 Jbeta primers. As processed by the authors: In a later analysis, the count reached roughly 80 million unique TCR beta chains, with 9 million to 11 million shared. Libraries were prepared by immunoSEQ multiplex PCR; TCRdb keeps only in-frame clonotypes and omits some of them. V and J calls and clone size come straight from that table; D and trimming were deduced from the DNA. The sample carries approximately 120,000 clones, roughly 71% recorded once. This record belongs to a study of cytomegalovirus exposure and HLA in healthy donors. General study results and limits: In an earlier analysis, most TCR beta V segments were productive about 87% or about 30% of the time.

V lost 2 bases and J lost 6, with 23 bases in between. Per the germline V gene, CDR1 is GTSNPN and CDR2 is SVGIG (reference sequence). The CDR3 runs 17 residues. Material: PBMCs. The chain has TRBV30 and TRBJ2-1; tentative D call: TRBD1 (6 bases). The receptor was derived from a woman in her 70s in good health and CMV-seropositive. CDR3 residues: CAWSPQGTRLNINEQFF. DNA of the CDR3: TGTGCCTGGAGTCCCCAAGGGACAAGATTAAACATCAATGAGCAGTTCTTC.